These T cell receptor beta chains were read from a single sample in a study of human CD4 T cells and Enterobacteriaceae. Sequencing used immunoSEQ multiplex PCR; TCRdb keeps in-frame clones, though not all of them. The table includes about 27,000 clones, approximately 80% detected once. Material: memory CD4+ T cells from blood. The receptors were sampled from a human donor in good health. Each CDR3 is given with its conserved first and last residue. Fields, in order: V gene, D gene, clone size, J gene, CDR3 protein, CDR3 DNA. D genes are given only for firm matches. For some rows the clone size is stated as once, few or many, or as a class when expanded; others skip it.

>TRBV5-1|TRBD2|.|TRBJ2-7
CASSLGLAGTYEQYF
TGCGCCAGCAGCTTGGGGTTAGCGGGGACCTACGAGCAGTACTTC
>TRBV19|.|.|TRBJ1-2
CASSTKTGPGYGYTF
TGTGCCAGTAGTACCAAAACAGGGCCCGGCTATGGCTACACCTTC
>TRBV11-2|.|.|TRBJ1-1
CASSFARGTEAFF
TGTGCCAGCAGCTTCGCCCGGGGGACTGAAGCTTTCTTT
>TRBV5-8|TRBD1|.|TRBJ1-3
CASSLGTASSGNTIYF
TGTGCCAGCAGCTTAGGGACAGCGAGCTCTGGAAACACCATATATTTT
>TRBV19|TRBD2|.|TRBJ2-7
CASSTGGRTEQYF
TGTGCCAGTAGTACGGGCGGGAGAACTGAGCAGTACTTC
>TRBV28|TRBD2|.|TRBJ2-3
CASSPPGLATDTQYF
TGTGCCAGCAGTCCGCCGGGACTAGCGACAGATACGCAGTATTTT
>TRBV27|.|.|TRBJ2-7
CASSFRRGAYEQYF
TGTGCCAGCAGTTTCCGGCGAGGAGCCTACGAGCAGTACTTC
>TRBV19|.|.|TRBJ1-5
CASSVNTGGAQRNQPQHF
TGTGCCAGTAGCGTAAATACCGGGGGGGCACAACGCAATCAGCCCCAGCATTTT
>TRBV27|.|.|TRBJ2-7
CASSPDRRPYEQYF
TGTGCCAGCAGCCCAGACCGCCGCCCCTACGAGCAGTACTTC
>TRBV5-1|TRBD2|.|TRBJ2-1
CASSLVTSGMGEQFF
TGCGCCAGCAGCTTGGTGACTAGCGGGATGGGTGAGCAGTTCTTC
>TRBV4-1|.|.|TRBJ1-2
CASSQLQGTNYGYTF
TGCGCCAGCAGCCAACTACAGGGAACTAACTATGGCTACACCTTC
>TRBV11-2|TRBD2|.|TRBJ2-3
CASSLLSGGANTDTQYF
TGTGCCAGCAGCTTGTTGTCCGGGGGGGCGAACACAGATACGCAGTATTTT
>TRBV9|TRBD1|.|TRBJ1-1
CASRMTGENEAFF
TGTGCCAGCAGAATGACAGGGGAAAATGAAGCTTTCTTT
>TRBV5-8|.|.|TRBJ1-2
CASRRQAPSGYTF
TGTGCCAGCAGACGACAGGCCCCCTCTGGCTACACCTTC
>TRBV6-5|.|.|TRBJ2-1
CASCNWGSGEQFF
TGTGCCAGCTGTAATTGGGGGTCCGGTGAGCAGTTCTTC
>TRBV6-1|.|.|TRBJ1-2
CASSSQWGGYTF
TGTGCCAGCAGCTCTCAGTGGGGTGGCTACACCTTC
>TRBV6-5|.|.|TRBJ1-1
CASKSPGEVGTEAFF
TGTGCCAGCAAGTCCCCGGGGGAGGTCGGCACTGAAGCTTTCTTT
>TRBV28|.|few|TRBJ2-2
CASSLAGSNTGELFF
TGTGCCAGCAGTTTAGCGGGATCCAACACCGGGGAGCTGTTTTTT
>TRBV18|TRBD2|.|TRBJ2-1
CASSPREEGSGAFYNEQFF
TGTGCCAGCTCACCGCGCGAAGAGGGGAGCGGGGCATTTTACAATGAGCAGTTCTTC
>TRBV30|.|few|TRBJ1-3
CAWSRGSGNTIYF
TGTGCCTGGAGTAGGGGCTCTGGAAACACCATATATTTT
>TRBV5-1|.|.|TRBJ1-1
CASSVQGTEAFF
TGCGCCAGCAGCGTACAGGGCACTGAAGCTTTCTTT
>TRBV28|TRBD1|.|TRBJ1-5
CASSPSGDRLDQPQHF
TGTGCCAGCAGTCCTTCGGGGGACAGGCTCGATCAGCCCCAGCATTTT
>TRBV6-4|.|.|TRBJ2-7
CASSAPVSQVRSYEQYF
TGTGCCAGCAGTGCCCCTGTTTCACAGGTCAGGTCCTACGAGCAGTACTTC
>TRBV28|.|.|TRBJ2-4
CASLGSGGRKNIQYF
TGTGCCAGCTTGGGTAGCGGAGGGAGAAAAAACATTCAGTACTTC
>TRBV18|.|.|TRBJ2-6
CASSPSSGANVLTF
TGTGCCAGCTCACCATCCTCTGGGGCCAACGTCCTGACTTTC